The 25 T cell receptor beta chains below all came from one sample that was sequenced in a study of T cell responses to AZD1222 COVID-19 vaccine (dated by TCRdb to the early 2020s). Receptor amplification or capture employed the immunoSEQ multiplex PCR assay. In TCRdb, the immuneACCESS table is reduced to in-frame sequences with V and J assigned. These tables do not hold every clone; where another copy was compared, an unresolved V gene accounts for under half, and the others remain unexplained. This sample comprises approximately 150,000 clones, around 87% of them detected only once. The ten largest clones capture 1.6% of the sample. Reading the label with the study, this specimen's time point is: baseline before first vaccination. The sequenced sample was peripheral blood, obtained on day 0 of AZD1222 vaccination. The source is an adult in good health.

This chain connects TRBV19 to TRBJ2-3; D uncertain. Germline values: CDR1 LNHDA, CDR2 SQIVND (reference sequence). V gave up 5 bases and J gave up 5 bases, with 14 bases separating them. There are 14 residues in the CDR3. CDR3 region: CASSWAEPGDTQYF. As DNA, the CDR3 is TGTGCCAGTAGTTGGGCGGAACCGGGAGATACGCAGTATTTT.

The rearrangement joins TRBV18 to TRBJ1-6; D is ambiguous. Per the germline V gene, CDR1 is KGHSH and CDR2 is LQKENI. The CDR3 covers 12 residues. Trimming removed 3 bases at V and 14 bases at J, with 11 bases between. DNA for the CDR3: TGTGCCAGCTCACCTGATCCCCCTACCCTCCACTTT. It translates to CASSPDPPTLHF.

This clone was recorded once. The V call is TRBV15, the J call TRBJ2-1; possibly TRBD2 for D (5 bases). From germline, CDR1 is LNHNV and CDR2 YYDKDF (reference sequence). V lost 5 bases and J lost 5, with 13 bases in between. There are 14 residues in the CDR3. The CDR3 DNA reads TGTGCCACCAGCCGACAAATCGGGGACAATGAGCAGTTCTTC. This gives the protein CATSRQIGDNEQFF.

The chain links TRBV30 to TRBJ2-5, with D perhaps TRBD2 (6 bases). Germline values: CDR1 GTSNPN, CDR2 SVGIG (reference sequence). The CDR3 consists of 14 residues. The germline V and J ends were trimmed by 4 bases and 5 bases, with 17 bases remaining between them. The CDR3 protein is CAWNPGLLGETQYF. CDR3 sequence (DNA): TGTGCCTGGAATCCGGGACTCCTAGGGGAGACCCAGTACTTC. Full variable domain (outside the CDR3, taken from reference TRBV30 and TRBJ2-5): SQTIHQWPATLVQPVGSPLSLECTVEGTSNPNLYWYRQAAGRGLQLLFYSVGIGQISSEVPQNLSASRPQDRQFILSSKKLLLSDSGFYLCAWNPGLLGETQYFGPGTRLLVL.

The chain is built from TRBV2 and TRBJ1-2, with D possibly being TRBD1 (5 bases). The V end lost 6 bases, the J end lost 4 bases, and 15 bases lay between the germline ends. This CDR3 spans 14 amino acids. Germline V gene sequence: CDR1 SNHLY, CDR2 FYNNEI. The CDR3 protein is CASRALGESYGYTF. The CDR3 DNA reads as TGTGCCAGCAGGGCCTTGGGGGAGAGCTATGGCTACACCTTC.

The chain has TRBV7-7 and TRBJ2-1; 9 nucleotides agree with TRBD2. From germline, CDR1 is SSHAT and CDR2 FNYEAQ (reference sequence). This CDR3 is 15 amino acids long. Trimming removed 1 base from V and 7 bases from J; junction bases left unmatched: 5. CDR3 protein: CASSLGAGGLNEQFF. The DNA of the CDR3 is TGTGCCAGCAGCTTAGGAGCGGGGGGTTTAAATGAGCAGTTCTTC.

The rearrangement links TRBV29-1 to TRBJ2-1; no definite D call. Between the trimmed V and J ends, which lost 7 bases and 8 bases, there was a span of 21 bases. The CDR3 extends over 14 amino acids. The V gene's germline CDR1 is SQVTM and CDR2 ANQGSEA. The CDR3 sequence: CSEGPPGRLDEQFF. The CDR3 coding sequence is TGCAGCGAAGGTCCTCCCGGTAGGTTGGATGAGCAGTTCTTC.

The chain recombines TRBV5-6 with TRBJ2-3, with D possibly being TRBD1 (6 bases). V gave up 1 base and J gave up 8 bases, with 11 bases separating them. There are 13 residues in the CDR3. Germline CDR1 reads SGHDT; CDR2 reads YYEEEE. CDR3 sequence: CASSLWTEATQYF. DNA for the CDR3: TGTGCCAGCAGCTTGTGGACAGAAGCTACGCAGTATTTT.

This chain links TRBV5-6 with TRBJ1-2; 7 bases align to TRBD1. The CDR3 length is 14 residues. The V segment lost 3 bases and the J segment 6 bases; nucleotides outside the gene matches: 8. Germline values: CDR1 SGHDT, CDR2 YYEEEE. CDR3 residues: CASSSGQPGHGYTF. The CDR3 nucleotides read TGTGCCAGCAGCTCGGGACAGCCGGGGCATGGCTACACCTTC.

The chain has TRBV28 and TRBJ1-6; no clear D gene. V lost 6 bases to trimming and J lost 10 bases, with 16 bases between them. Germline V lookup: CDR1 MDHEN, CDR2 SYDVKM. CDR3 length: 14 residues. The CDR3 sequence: CASSIVTGGSPLHF. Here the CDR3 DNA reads TGTGCCAGCAGCATCGTTACCGGAGGCTCACCCCTCCACTTT.

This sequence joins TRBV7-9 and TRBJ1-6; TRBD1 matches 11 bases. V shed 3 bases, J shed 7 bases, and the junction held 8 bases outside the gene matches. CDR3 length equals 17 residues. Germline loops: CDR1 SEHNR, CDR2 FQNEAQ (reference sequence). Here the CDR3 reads CASSFGAGTGGNSPLHF. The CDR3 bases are TGTGCCAGCAGCTTTGGGGCCGGGACAGGGGGGAATTCACCCCTCCACTTT.

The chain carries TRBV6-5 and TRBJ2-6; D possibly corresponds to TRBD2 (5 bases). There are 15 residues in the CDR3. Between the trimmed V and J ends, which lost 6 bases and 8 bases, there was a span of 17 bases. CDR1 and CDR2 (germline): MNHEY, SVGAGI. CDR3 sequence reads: CASRSDSLPTNVLTF. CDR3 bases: TGTGCCAGCAGATCGGACTCTCTACCCACCAACGTCCTGACTTTC.

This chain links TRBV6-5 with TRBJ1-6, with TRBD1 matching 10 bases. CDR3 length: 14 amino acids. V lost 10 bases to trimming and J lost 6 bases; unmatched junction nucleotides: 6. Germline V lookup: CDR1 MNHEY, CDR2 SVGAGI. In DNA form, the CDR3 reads TGTGCCACTTTAAGGGACAGGGGTAATTCACCCCTCCACTTT. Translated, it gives CATLRDRGNSPLHF.

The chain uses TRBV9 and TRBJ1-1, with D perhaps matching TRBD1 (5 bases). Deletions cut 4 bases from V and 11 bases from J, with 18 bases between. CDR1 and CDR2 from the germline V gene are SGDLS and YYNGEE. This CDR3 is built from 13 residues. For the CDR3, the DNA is TGTGCCAGCAGCCTCGGGACTACCGAGGACGCTTTCTTT. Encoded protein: CASSLGTTEDAFF.

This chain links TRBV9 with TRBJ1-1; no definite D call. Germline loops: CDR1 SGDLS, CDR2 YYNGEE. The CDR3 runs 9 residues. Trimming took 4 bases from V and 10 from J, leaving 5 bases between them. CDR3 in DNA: TGTGCCAGCAGCCCCCGAGCTTTCTTT. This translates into CASSPRAFF.

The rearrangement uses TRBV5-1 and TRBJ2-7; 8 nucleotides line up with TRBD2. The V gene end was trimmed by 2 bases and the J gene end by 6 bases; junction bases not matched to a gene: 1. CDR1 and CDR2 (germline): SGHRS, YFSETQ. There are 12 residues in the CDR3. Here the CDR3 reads CASSLRGGEQYF. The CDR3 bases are TGCGCCAGCAGCTTACGGGGGGGCGAGCAGTACTTC.

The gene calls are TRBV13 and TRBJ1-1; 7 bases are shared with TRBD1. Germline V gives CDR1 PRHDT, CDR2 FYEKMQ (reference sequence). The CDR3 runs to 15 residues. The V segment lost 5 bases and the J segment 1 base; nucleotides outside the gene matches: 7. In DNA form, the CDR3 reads TGTGCCAGCAGCCGACAGGGACGTACGAACACTGAAGCTTTCTTT. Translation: CASSRQGRTNTEAFF.

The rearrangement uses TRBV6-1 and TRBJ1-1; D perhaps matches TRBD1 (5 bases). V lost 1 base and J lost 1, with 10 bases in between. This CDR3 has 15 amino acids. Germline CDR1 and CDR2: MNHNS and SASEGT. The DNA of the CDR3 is TGTGCCAGCAGTGAAGTAGGGACGCCGAACACTGAAGCTTTCTTT. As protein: CASSEVGTPNTEAFF.

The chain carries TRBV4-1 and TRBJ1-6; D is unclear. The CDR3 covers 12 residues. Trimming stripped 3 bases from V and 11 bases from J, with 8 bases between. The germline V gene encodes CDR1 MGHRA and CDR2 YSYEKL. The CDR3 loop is CASSHVGPPLHF. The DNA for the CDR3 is TGCGCCAGCAGCCACGTCGGTCCACCCCTCCACTTT.

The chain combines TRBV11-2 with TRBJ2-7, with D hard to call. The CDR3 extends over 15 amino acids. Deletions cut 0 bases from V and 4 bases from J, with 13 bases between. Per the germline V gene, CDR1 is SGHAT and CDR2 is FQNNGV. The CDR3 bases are TGTGCCAGCAGCTTAGACGTATCAGAGCGTTACGAGCAGTACTTC. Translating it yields CASSLDVSERYEQYF.

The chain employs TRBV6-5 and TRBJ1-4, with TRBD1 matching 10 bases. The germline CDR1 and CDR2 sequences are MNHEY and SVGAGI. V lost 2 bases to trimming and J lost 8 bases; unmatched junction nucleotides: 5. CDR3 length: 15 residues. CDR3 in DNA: TGTGCCAGCAGTTACCGGGGACAGGGGAGAGAAAAACTGTTTTTT. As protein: CASSYRGQGREKLFF.

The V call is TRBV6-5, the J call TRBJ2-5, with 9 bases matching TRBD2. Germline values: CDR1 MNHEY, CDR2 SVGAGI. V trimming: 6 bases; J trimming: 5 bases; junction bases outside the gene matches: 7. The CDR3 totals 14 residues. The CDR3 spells CASRRSGSYETQYF. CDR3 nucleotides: TGTGCCAGCAGACGTAGCGGGAGTTACGAGACCCAGTACTTC.

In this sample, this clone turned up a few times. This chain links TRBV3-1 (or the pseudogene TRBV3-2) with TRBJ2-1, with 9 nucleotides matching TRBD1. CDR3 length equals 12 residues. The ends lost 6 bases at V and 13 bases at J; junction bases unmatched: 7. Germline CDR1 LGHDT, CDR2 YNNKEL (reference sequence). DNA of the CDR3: TGTGCCAGCAGAAAGGACAGGGGAAACCAGTTCTTC. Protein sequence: CASRKDRGNQFF.

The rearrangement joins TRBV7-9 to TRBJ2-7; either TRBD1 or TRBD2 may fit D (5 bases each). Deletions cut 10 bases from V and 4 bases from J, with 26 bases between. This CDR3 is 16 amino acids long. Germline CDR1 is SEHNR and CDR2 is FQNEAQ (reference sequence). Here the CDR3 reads CATRRGTENHIYEQYF. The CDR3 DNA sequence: TGTGCCACCCGCCGAGGGACCGAAAACCATATTTACGAGCAGTACTTC.

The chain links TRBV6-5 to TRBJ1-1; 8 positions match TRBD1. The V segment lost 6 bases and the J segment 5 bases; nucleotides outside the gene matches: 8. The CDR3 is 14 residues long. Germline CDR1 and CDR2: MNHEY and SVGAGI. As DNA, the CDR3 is TGTGCCAGCAGCCGGACAGGGAGTAGTACTGAAGCTTTCTTT. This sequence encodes CASSRTGSSTEAFF.